What follows are 11 T cell receptor beta chains derived from one specimen sequenced in a study of T cells in Graves' hyperthyroidism and ophthalmopathy. TCR beta CDR3 region amplification was performed from RNA transcripts. An initial round of RT-PCR targeting the TCR CDR3 relied on the HTBI primer set. A single record per CDR3 protein comes from TCRdb applying MiXCR to the multiplex PCR reads. Of 730,000 or so distinct CDR3 sequences detected, approximately 18% appear once; the ten largest clones hold approximately 15%. The sample was blood. The receptors originated from a woman between 45 and 60 years old with Graves' hyperthyroidism that later progressed to Graves' ophthalmopathy.

This chain uses TRBV15 with TRBJ1-3, with D maybe TRBD1 (6 bases). The CDR3 spans 15 residues. Germline V gene lookup returns CDR1 LNHNV and CDR2 YYDKDF (reference sequence). Trimming cost V 5 bases and J 3 bases, with 14 bases left between them. The DNA for the CDR3 is TGTGCCACCAGCGCCCGAGGGGGGGTTGGAAACACCATATATTTT. This translates into CATSARGGVGNTIYF.

This rearrangement joins TRBV27 to TRBJ2-7; 10 bases match TRBD1. The trim removed 6 bases at V and 7 bases at J, leaving 9 bases unmatched. CDR3 size: 14 residues. Germline V gives CDR1 MNHEY, CDR2 SMNVEV (reference sequence). This chain's CDR3 is CASSRGQGEQEQYF. DNA for the CDR3: TGTGCCAGCAGCCGAGGACAGGGGGAGCAGGAGCAGTACTTC.

This clonotype was counted a few times. The rearrangement joins TRBV7-9 to TRBJ2-6, with 9 bases aligning to TRBD2. The V segment lost 4 bases and the J segment 0 bases; nucleotides outside the gene matches: 1. CDR3 length: 16 residues. Germline loops: CDR1 SEHNR, CDR2 FQNEAQ (reference sequence). This chain's CDR3 is CASSWRGGSGANVLTF. Written as DNA, the CDR3 is TGTGCCAGCAGCTGGCGGGGGGGCTCTGGGGCCAACGTCCTGACTTTC.

This clonotype was picked up many times. The genes are TRBV2 and TRBJ2-1; 10 positions match TRBD2. The CDR3 covers 14 residues. V lost 4 bases and J lost 8; bases outside the gene matches: 5. CDR1 SNHLY and CDR2 FYNNEI come from the germline V gene. DNA for the CDR3: TGTGCCAGCAGTGGGACTAGCGGCGCCGATGAGCAGTTCTTC. It specifies CASSGTSGADEQFF.

The sample holds a few counts of this clonotype. The chain links TRBV6-5 to TRBJ1-4, with TRBD1 matching 8 bases. The V segment lost 2 bases and the J segment 3 bases; nucleotides outside the gene matches: 5. The germline V gene has CDR1 MNHEY and CDR2 SVGAGI. This CDR3 region has 16 residues. The chain's CDR3 is CASSYGRGLANEKLFF. The CDR3 nucleotides are TGTGCCAGCAGTTACGGCAGGGGGCTAGCTAATGAAAAACTGTTTTTT.

The chain is built from TRBV27 and TRBJ1-1, with 8 nucleotides matching TRBD1. The CDR3 is 14 residues long. J gave up 3 bases and V 8 bases, and 8 bases lay outside the gene matches. Germline values: CDR1 MNHEY, CDR2 SMNVEV (reference sequence). The CDR3 protein is CASATGGPYTEAFF. The CDR3 DNA sequence: TGTGCCAGCGCTACAGGGGGTCCTTACACTGAAGCTTTCTTT.

This clonotype came up many times. The chain uses TRBV20-1 and TRBJ1-2; D is ambiguous. Germline V gene sequence: CDR1 DFQATT, CDR2 SNEGSKA (reference sequence). CDR3 size: 11 residues. The V end lost 1 base, the J end lost 4 bases, and 4 bases lay between the germline ends. The CDR3 nucleotides read TGCAGTGCTAGAGTACTCTATGGCTACACCTTC. It specifies CSARVLYGYTF.

This clonotype was counted between two and nine times. The rearrangement links TRBV29-1 to TRBJ1-2; 7 nucleotides agree with TRBD1. There are 14 residues in the CDR3. Germline V lookup: CDR1 SQVTM, CDR2 ANQGSEA. V shed 3 bases, J shed 4 bases, and the junction held 8 bases outside the gene matches. Written as DNA, the CDR3 is TGCAGCGTTGATCCCGGACAGGCAAGCTATGGCTACACCTTC. Translation gives CSVDPGQASYGYTF. Filled out from reference TRBV29-1 and TRBJ1-2, the complete variable domain reads SAVISQKPSRDICQRGTSLTIQCQVDSQVTMMFWYRQQPGQSLTLIATANQGSEATYESGFVIDKFPISRPNLTFSTLTVSNMSPEDSSIYLCSVDPGQASYGYTFGSGTRLTVV.

There are many counts of this clonotype. The CDR3 region has the DNA TGTGCCTGGAGTGTACGGTGGCAGGGGGCCCCTAACTATGGCTACACCTTC. This translates into CAWSVRWQGAPNYGYTF. The chain employs TRBV30 and TRBJ1-2; 8 nucleotides align to TRBD1. CDR3 length: 17 amino acids. V was pared by 0 bases and J by 0 bases, with 9 bases of the junction left unmatched. Germline CDR1 is GTSNPN and CDR2 is SVGIG (reference sequence).

This clonotype was seen a handful of times. The rearrangement uses TRBV5-1 and TRBJ2-2; D is perhaps TRBD2 (6 bases). V was cut by 0 bases and J by 1 base, with 16 bases left in between. The CDR3 totals 18 residues. CDR1 is SGHRS and CDR2 is YFSETQ in the germline V gene. Written as DNA, the CDR3 is TGCGCCAGCAGCTTGGATTTTAGCCCGGGGGTGAACACCGGGGAGCTGTTTTTT. Residues: CASSLDFSPGVNTGELFF.

The V gene is TRBV27, the J gene TRBJ2-3, with 8 nucleotides matching TRBD2. The length of the CDR3 is 15 residues. Trimming cost V 5 bases and J 3 bases; bases outside gene matches: 7. Per the germline V gene, CDR1 is MNHEY and CDR2 is SMNVEV (reference sequence). CDR3 sequence reads: CASSVSGDGTDTQYF. CDR3 nucleotide sequence: TGTGCCAGCAGTGTTAGCGGGGACGGGACAGATACGCAGTATTTT.